These T cell receptor beta chains were read from a single sample in a study of cytotoxic CD8 clonotypes in ibrutinib-treated CLL. Data came from immunoSEQ multiplex PCR; TCRdb stores just in-frame clones and leaves some out. The repertoire holds roughly 200,000 clones, just under 80% seen once, with more than 9.5% in the top ten. The sequences come from PBMCs, collected after 12 months of ibrutinib treatment. These receptors were collected from a human donor with chronic lymphocytic leukemia. CDR3s include the opening cysteine and the closing phenylalanine or tryptophan. Each record gives: D gene, V gene, J gene, clone size, CDR3 protein, CDR3 DNA. D genes are given only for firm matches. Not all rows give a size; the values are once, few, many and, for expanded clones, a class.

D gene: -; V gene: TRBV18; J gene: TRBJ2-7; clone size: -; CDR3 protein: CASSPPADQGWYYEQYF; CDR3 DNA: TGTGCCAGCTCACCACCGGCAGACCAGGGTTGGTACTACGAGCAGTACTTC
D gene: TRBD1; V gene: TRBV19; J gene: TRBJ1-5; clone size: -; CDR3 protein: CASSSRQGASNQPQHF; CDR3 DNA: TGTGCCAGTAGTAGCCGCCAGGGGGCTAGCAATCAGCCCCAGCATTTT
D gene: -; V gene: TRBV7-9; J gene: TRBJ2-7; clone size: -; CDR3 protein: CASSPPGLVNYEQYF; CDR3 DNA: TGTGCCAGCAGCCCCCCGGGACTGGTGAACTACGAGCAGTACTTC
D gene: TRBD1; V gene: TRBV2; J gene: TRBJ1-5; clone size: few; CDR3 protein: CASGLSMEQGNQPQHF; CDR3 DNA: TGTGCCAGCGGACTCTCGATGGAACAGGGGAATCAGCCCCAGCATTTT
D gene: -; V gene: TRBV6-5; J gene: TRBJ1-1; clone size: -; CDR3 protein: CASSYLGETEAFF; CDR3 DNA: TGTGCCAGCAGTTACCTGGGGGAGACTGAAGCTTTCTTT
D gene: -; V gene: TRBV6-5; J gene: TRBJ2-2; clone size: -; CDR3 protein: CASSWGINTGELFF; CDR3 DNA: TGTGCCAGCAGTTGGGGGATCAACACCGGGGAGCTGTTTTTT
D gene: TRBD1; V gene: TRBV27; J gene: TRBJ2-7; clone size: -; CDR3 protein: CASSPRTGSYEQYF; CDR3 DNA: TGTGCCAGCAGTCCCCGGACAGGGTCCTACGAGCAGTACTTC
D gene: -; V gene: TRBV11-2; J gene: TRBJ1-3; clone size: few; CDR3 protein: CASSLGLAYSGNTIYF; CDR3 DNA: TGTGCCAGCAGCTTAGGACTGGCGTACTCTGGAAACACCATATATTTT
D gene: -; V gene: TRBV18; J gene: TRBJ1-1; clone size: -; CDR3 protein: CASSPQGRTEAFF; CDR3 DNA: TGTGCCAGCTCACCACAGGGGCGGACTGAAGCTTTCTTT
D gene: TRBD1; V gene: TRBV6-1; J gene: TRBJ1-2; clone size: once; CDR3 protein: CASRRDRGRYGYTF; CDR3 DNA: TGTGCCAGCAGACGGGACAGGGGCCGCTATGGCTACACCTTC
D gene: -; V gene: TRBV9; J gene: TRBJ1-1; clone size: -; CDR3 protein: CASSGGHRPEAFF; CDR3 DNA: TGTGCCAGCAGCGGGGGACACCGTCCTGAAGCTTTCTTT
D gene: -; V gene: TRBV7-8; J gene: TRBJ2-1; clone size: -; CDR3 protein: CASSPTPYRGNNEQFF; CDR3 DNA: TGTGCCAGCAGCCCAACCCCCTACCGGGGGAACAATGAGCAGTTCTTC
D gene: -; V gene: TRBV19; J gene: TRBJ2-1; clone size: once; CDR3 protein: CASSPPVSHNEQFF; CDR3 DNA: TGTGCCAGTAGTCCCCCTGTCTCCCACAATGAGCAGTTCTTC
D gene: -; V gene: TRBV6-1; J gene: TRBJ2-3; clone size: -; CDR3 protein: CATRTDTQYF; CDR3 DNA: TGTGCCACCCGCACAGATACGCAGTATTTT
D gene: -; V gene: TRBV28; J gene: TRBJ2-7; clone size: -; CDR3 protein: CASSLYYGSYEQYF; CDR3 DNA: TGTGCCAGCAGTTTATACTACGGCTCCTACGAGCAGTACTTC
D gene: TRBD2; V gene: TRBV10-1; J gene: TRBJ2-1; clone size: -; CDR3 protein: CASSEPYPSGRAEQFF; CDR3 DNA: TGCGCCAGCAGTGAGCCATACCCTAGCGGGAGGGCTGAGCAGTTCTTC
D gene: TRBD1; V gene: TRBV4-1; J gene: TRBJ2-1; clone size: -; CDR3 protein: CASSLQGYSYNEQFF; CDR3 DNA: TGCGCCAGCAGCCTACAGGGGTATTCCTACAATGAGCAGTTCTTC
D gene: TRBD2; V gene: TRBV12-5; J gene: TRBJ2-5; clone size: -; CDR3 protein: CASGFSGGLQETQYF; CDR3 DNA: TGTGCTAGTGGTTTTAGCGGGGGCCTCCAAGAGACCCAGTACTTC
D gene: TRBD2; V gene: TRBV4-1; J gene: TRBJ2-1; clone size: -; CDR3 protein: CASSQDPLAGGHNEQFF; CDR3 DNA: TGCGCCAGCAGCCAAGATCCCCTAGCGGGGGGCCACAATGAGCAGTTCTTC
D gene: -; V gene: TRBV6-5; J gene: TRBJ1-5; clone size: -; CDR3 protein: CASSPFQGSNQPQHF; CDR3 DNA: TGTGCCAGCAGCCCCTTTCAGGGAAGCAATCAGCCCCAGCATTTT
D gene: -; V gene: TRBV4-2; J gene: TRBJ2-2; clone size: -; CDR3 protein: CASSQVWGPNTGELFF; CDR3 DNA: TGTGCCAGCAGCCAAGTTTGGGGACCGAACACCGGGGAGCTGTTTTTT
D gene: -; V gene: TRBV5-6; J gene: TRBJ2-1; clone size: -; CDR3 protein: CASSLYSVHNEQFF; CDR3 DNA: TGTGCCAGCAGCTTATATAGCGTCCACAATGAGCAGTTCTTC